Listed below are T cell receptor beta chains from one sample, sequenced in a study of PD-1 blockade in classical Hodgkin lymphoma. The method was immunoSEQ multiplex PCR; TCRdb's version includes in-frame clones alone and lacks a portion of them. The repertoire holds about 96,000 clones, more than 85% seen once, with roughly 2.1% in the top ten. The source material was peripheral blood mononuclear cells (PBMCs), sampled before the fourth cycle of nivolumab. The receptors stem from a human donor with classical Hodgkin lymphoma. The CDR3 runs from the conserved cysteine through the conserved F or W. A D gene is named only where the DNA matches it firmly. For some rows the clone size is stated as once, few or many, or as a class when expanded; others skip it.

j_gene: TRBJ2-7
abundance: NA
v_gene: TRBV6-1
d_gene: TRBD1
CDR3aa: CASSETQGTVDEQYF
CDR3nt: TGTGCCAGCAGTGAAACACAGGGGACGGTGGACGAGCAGTACTTC

j_gene: TRBJ1-1
abundance: NA
v_gene: TRBV7-9
d_gene: TRBD1
CDR3aa: CASSPGQRKNTEAFF
CDR3nt: TGTGCCAGCAGCCCGGGACAGCGAAAGAACACTGAAGCTTTCTTT

j_gene: TRBJ1-6
abundance: NA
v_gene: TRBV27
d_gene: TRBD1
CDR3aa: CASSGDRAAPLHF
CDR3nt: TGTGCCAGCAGTGGAGACAGGGCGGCACCCCTCCACTTT

j_gene: TRBJ2-3
abundance: NA
v_gene: TRBV5-1
d_gene: TRBD2
CDR3aa: CASSFQWEGTDTQYF
CDR3nt: TGCGCCAGCAGCTTCCAGTGGGAGGGAACAGATACGCAGTATTTT

j_gene: TRBJ2-1
abundance: once
v_gene: TRBV9
d_gene: TRBD2
CDR3aa: CASSTGRAYNEQFF
CDR3nt: TGTGCCAGCAGCACCGGGAGGGCTTATAATGAGCAGTTCTTC

j_gene: TRBJ2-7
abundance: once
v_gene: TRBV27
d_gene: TRBD1
CDR3aa: CASSLGQGRTYEQYF
CDR3nt: TGTGCCAGCAGTTTGGGACAGGGGAGGACCTACGAGCAGTACTTC

j_gene: TRBJ2-7
abundance: once
v_gene: TRBV29-1
d_gene: NA
CDR3aa: CSVLGWGQTYEQYF
CDR3nt: TGCAGCGTTCTGGGCTGGGGCCAAACCTACGAGCAGTACTTC

j_gene: TRBJ2-4
abundance: NA
v_gene: TRBV28
d_gene: NA
CDR3aa: CASTGAGKNIQYF
CDR3nt: TGTGCCAGCACGGGAGCGGGCAAAAACATTCAGTACTTC

j_gene: TRBJ2-5
abundance: NA
v_gene: TRBV4-2
d_gene: TRBD1
CDR3aa: CASSQAGGQGGDQYF
CDR3nt: TGTGCCAGCAGCCAAGCTGGGGGACAGGGGGGGGACCAGTACTTC

j_gene: TRBJ2-3
abundance: NA
v_gene: TRBV18
d_gene: NA
CDR3aa: CASSPSGGLTDTQYF
CDR3nt: TGTGCCAGCTCACCATCAGGTGGCCTCACAGATACGCAGTATTTT

j_gene: TRBJ2-7
abundance: NA
v_gene: TRBV30
d_gene: NA
CDR3aa: CAWAGAPTYEQYF
CDR3nt: TGTGCCTGGGCGGGGGCGCCAACCTACGAGCAGTACTTC

j_gene: TRBJ2-5
abundance: NA
v_gene: TRBV6-1
d_gene: NA
CDR3aa: CASSAERAGETQYF
CDR3nt: TGTGCCAGCAGTGCGGAGAGGGCGGGGGAGACCCAGTACTTC

j_gene: TRBJ2-2
abundance: NA
v_gene: TRBV11-2
d_gene: NA
CDR3aa: CASSLDVGDLNTGELFF
CDR3nt: TGTGCCAGCAGCTTAGATGTTGGGGACCTGAACACCGGGGAGCTGTTTTTT

j_gene: TRBJ2-7
abundance: NA
v_gene: TRBV14
d_gene: NA
CDR3aa: CASSRATYEQYF
CDR3nt: TGTGCCAGCTCACGGGCGACCTACGAGCAGTACTTC

j_gene: TRBJ2-3
abundance: NA
v_gene: TRBV28
d_gene: TRBD2
CDR3aa: CASSFVTASSGRGDTQYF
CDR3nt: TGTGCCAGCAGTTTCGTAACAGCCTCTAGCGGCCGCGGAGATACGCAGTATTTT

j_gene: TRBJ2-3
abundance: NA
v_gene: TRBV5-1
d_gene: TRBD2
CDR3aa: CASSASGSGADTQYF
CDR3nt: TGCGCCAGCAGCGCTAGCGGGAGCGGGGCAGATACGCAGTATTTT

j_gene: TRBJ2-7
abundance: NA
v_gene: TRBV28
d_gene: NA
CDR3aa: CASSATGRSSYEQYF
CDR3nt: TGTGCCAGCAGTGCCACCGGGCGAAGCTCCTACGAGCAGTACTTC

j_gene: TRBJ2-1
abundance: NA
v_gene: TRBV19
d_gene: NA
CDR3aa: CATGRNLYNEQFF
CDR3nt: TGTGCCACTGGGAGGAACTTGTACAATGAGCAGTTCTTC

j_gene: TRBJ1-5
abundance: once
v_gene: TRBV2
d_gene: TRBD1
CDR3aa: CASSERTGNQPQHF
CDR3nt: TGTGCCAGCAGTGAACGGACAGGGAATCAGCCCCAGCATTTT

j_gene: TRBJ2-2
abundance: NA
v_gene: TRBV6-4
d_gene: NA
CDR3aa: CASRPANQRRGRLFF
CDR3nt: TGTGCCAGCAGGCCAGCAAACCAAAGACGGGGAAGGCTGTTTTTT

j_gene: TRBJ2-3
abundance: NA
v_gene: TRBV28
d_gene: TRBD1
CDR3aa: CASSSIGQGSTDTQYF
CDR3nt: TGTGCCAGCAGTTCCATAGGACAGGGATCCACAGATACGCAGTATTTT

j_gene: TRBJ2-1
abundance: NA
v_gene: TRBV2
d_gene: TRBD2
CDR3aa: CASQGLAGGTYNEQFF
CDR3nt: TGTGCCAGCCAGGGACTAGCGGGAGGGACGTACAATGAGCAGTTCTTC

j_gene: TRBJ1-2
abundance: NA
v_gene: TRBV30
d_gene: NA
CDR3aa: CAWSEGEDYGYTF
CDR3nt: TGTGCCTGGAGTGAGGGGGAGGACTATGGCTACACCTTC

j_gene: TRBJ1-3
abundance: NA
v_gene: TRBV27
d_gene: NA
CDR3aa: CASSRGSGSGNTIYF
CDR3nt: TGTGCCAGCAGCCGGGGGTCCGGCTCTGGAAACACCATATATTTT

j_gene: TRBJ1-2
abundance: NA
v_gene: TRBV6-6
d_gene: NA
CDR3aa: CASVPALGYGYTF
CDR3nt: TGTGCCAGCGTCCCGGCACTCGGCTATGGCTACACCTTC

j_gene: TRBJ2-3
abundance: NA
v_gene: TRBV5-4
d_gene: TRBD2
CDR3aa: CATGTSGTDTQYF
CDR3nt: TGTGCCACCGGGACTAGCGGCACAGATACGCAGTATTTT

j_gene: TRBJ1-1
abundance: NA
v_gene: TRBV7-9
d_gene: NA
CDR3aa: CASRGQSNTEAFF
CDR3nt: TGTGCCAGCCGGGGACAATCGAACACTGAAGCTTTCTTT

j_gene: TRBJ2-7
abundance: NA
v_gene: TRBV9
d_gene: TRBD1
CDR3aa: CASSVAGTGDYEQYF
CDR3nt: TGTGCCAGCAGCGTAGCTGGGACAGGGGACTACGAGCAGTACTTC

j_gene: TRBJ1-1
abundance: NA
v_gene: TRBV6-4
d_gene: TRBD1
CDR3aa: CASSDSEGQGAKAFF
CDR3nt: TGTGCCAGCAGTGACTCAGAAGGTCAGGGGGCGAAAGCTTTCTTT

j_gene: TRBJ1-1
abundance: NA
v_gene: TRBV19
d_gene: NA
CDR3aa: CASSPTGTEAFF
CDR3nt: TGTGCCAGTAGTCCGACAGGAACTGAGGCTTTCTTT

j_gene: TRBJ1-5
abundance: NA
v_gene: TRBV6-6
d_gene: NA
CDR3aa: CASSYLTGSNQPQHF
CDR3nt: TGTGCCAGCAGTTACCTGACAGGTAGCAATCAGCCCCAGCATTTT

j_gene: TRBJ1-2
abundance: once
v_gene: TRBV30
d_gene: TRBD1
CDR3aa: CACTTGVHGYTF
CDR3nt: TGTGCCTGTACTACAGGGGTTCATGGCTACACCTTC

j_gene: TRBJ1-3
abundance: once
v_gene: TRBV28
d_gene: NA
CDR3aa: CASSLRGSGNTIYF
CDR3nt: TGTGCCAGCAGTTTACGGGGTTCGGGAAACACCATATATTTT

j_gene: TRBJ2-5
abundance: NA
v_gene: TRBV18
d_gene: NA
CDR3aa: CASSPGQQETQYF
CDR3nt: TGTGCCAGCTCACCGGGACAACAAGAGACCCAGTACTTC

j_gene: TRBJ2-5
abundance: few
v_gene: TRBV27
d_gene: NA
CDR3aa: CASRRTATTYQETQYF
CDR3nt: TGTGCCAGCAGAAGGACCGCCACCACGTACCAAGAGACCCAGTACTTC

j_gene: TRBJ2-7
abundance: once
v_gene: TRBV5-1
d_gene: NA
CDR3aa: CASSGIGQLYEQYF
CDR3nt: TGCGCCAGCAGCGGCATTGGACAGCTATACGAGCAGTACTTC

j_gene: TRBJ2-1
abundance: NA
v_gene: TRBV9
d_gene: NA
CDR3aa: CASSVRGRSSYNEQFF
CDR3nt: TGTGCCAGCAGCGTAAGGGGCAGGAGCTCCTACAATGAGCAGTTCTTC

j_gene: TRBJ2-6
abundance: NA
v_gene: TRBV6-6
d_gene: NA
CDR3aa: CASSYEGRPGANVLTF
CDR3nt: TGTGCCAGCAGTTACGAGGGGCGTCCTGGGGCCAACGTCCTGACTTTC